These T cell receptor beta chains were read from a single sample in a study of T cell changes during pregnancy in multiple sclerosis. Clones were read by immunoSEQ multiplex PCR, and TCRdb kept only the in-frame ones, dropping some. The sample lists 50,000 to 60,000 clones; about nine tenths were seen once. The sequencing here drew on CD4+ T cells from peripheral blood mononuclear cells, taken in the first trimester of pregnancy. The receptors were gathered from a female donor with multiple sclerosis, enrolled in a pregnancy study. Each CDR3 is given with its conserved first and last residue. Fields, in order: CDR3 length, V gene, J gene, CDR3 protein.

>16|TRBV2|TRBJ2-5
CASKGPLRHPQETQYF
>15|TRBV7-9|TRBJ2-5
CASSWGQGVQETQYF
>15|TRBV19|TRBJ2-7
CASSILGQGSYEQYF
>16|TRBV5-6|TRBJ1-6
CASSLAEGTENSPLHF
>12|TRBV14|TRBJ2-3
CASSGNPNTQYF
>15|TRBV6-5|TRBJ1-2
CASRGGAPLSEGYTF
>13|TRBV14|TRBJ1-4
CASSQNLGEKLFF
>13|TRBV7-2|TRBJ1-6
CASSEGQGVTLHF
>16|TRBV18|TRBJ2-4
CASSINSGRAENIQYF
>15|TRBV11-2|TRBJ1-2
CASSSLRDRLYGYTF
>16|TRBV4-3|TRBJ2-3
CASSQDGGGAPDTQYF
>15|TRBV11-3|TRBJ2-5
CASSLDGGDRETQYF
>13|TRBV10-3|TRBJ1-1
CATRDREPTEAFF
>16|TRBV27|TRBJ1-2
CASSSPTMTGNGGYTF
>14|TRBV5-4|TRBJ2-1
CASRLAGAYNEQFF
>14|TRBV7-9|TRBJ2-5
CASSLGASSETQYF
>15|TRBV5-4|TRBJ2-5
CASTNIAGGEETQYF
>14|TRBV6-1|TRBJ1-4
CASSTGGAGEKLFF
>16|TRBV19|TRBJ2-1
CASRWSAGGAYNEQFF
>13|TRBV5-1|TRBJ1-1
CASSLGGFTEAFF
>12|TRBV12-5|TRBJ1-1
CASGLYGTEAFF
>13|TRBV10-3|TRBJ1-1
CAINRGANTEAFF
>12|TRBV7-9|TRBJ1-1
CASSLGQAEAFF
>14|TRBV2|TRBJ1-1
CASSDREKNTEAFF
>18|TRBV11-3|TRBJ2-5
CASSLDGRLPPYQETQYF
>11|TRBV6-5|TRBJ2-1
CASSYLAEQFF
>14|TRBV4-1|TRBJ2-5
CASSQGGPQETQYF
>15|TRBV7-2|TRBJ2-3
CASSLAQGGTDTQYF
>16|TRBV28|TRBJ1-5
CASSQRRGRSYQPQHF
>14|TRBV9|TRBJ2-5
CASSTPGKQETQYF
>17|TRBV29-1|TRBJ2-2
CSGRGVAGAPNTGELFF
>15|TRBV7-2|TRBJ1-5
CASSLGTGVGQPQHF
>16|TRBV5-5|TRBJ1-5
CASSRGQGGGNQPQHF
>16|TRBV19|TRBJ2-1
CASSPVLAGPYNEQFF
>16|TRBV7-2|TRBJ2-7
CASSYQGLAGSYEQYF
>18|TRBV4-1|TRBJ1-2
CASSQDPSSHIANYGYTF
>19|TRBV30|TRBJ1-6
CAWRELGGDRRDYNSPLHF
>12|TRBV7-2|TRBJ1-1
CASRQTNTEAFF
>20|TRBV10-3|TRBJ2-1
CAISPYRGHIRTPSYNEQFF